Below, 3 T cell receptor beta chains from the same sample are listed, as sequenced in a study of CXCR3-negative and CXCR3-positive naive CD8 T cells. Findings and limits, study-wide: Naive CXCR3-positive cells had TRB CDR3s more hydrophobic than those of CXCR3-negative naive cells.

Antigen specificity for these receptors is unknown. UMI-tagged TRB cDNA libraries were built via 5' RACE. From its re-call of the 5' RACE reads, TCRdb lists each CDR3 protein once, without DNA. This sample contains about 130,000 distinct CDR3 sequences. The sample was naive CXCR3+ CD8+ T cells from blood. The sample's subset: CD45RO-CCR7+CD27+CD95- naive CD8+ T cells expressing CXCR3 (TNR3+). The receptors derive from a human donor in good health. Some clones in this sample may be carry-over from other donors' samples.

The chain combines TRBV6-5 with TRBJ2-1. The CDR3 totals 13 residues. The V gene's germline CDR1 is MNHEY and CDR2 SVGAGI. The CDR3 sequence is CASSYAVGNEQFF.

V gene TRBV7-9 combines with J gene TRBJ2-7; TCRdb's D call, TRBD1, is unchecked because there is no DNA. This CDR3 region has 12 residues. Per germline, CDR1 SEHNR and CDR2 FQNEAQ (reference sequence). CDR3 loop: CASSLDRAEQYF.

V usage is TRBV28 and J usage is TRBJ2-1; TCRdb calls TRBD2, which cannot be checked without DNA. The CDR3 contains 14 residues. Looked up from germline, CDR1 is MDHEN and CDR2 is SYDVKM. The CDR3 loop is CASMLAGGYNEQFF.